What follows are 20 T cell receptor beta chains derived from one specimen sequenced in a study of PD-1 blockade in mismatch repair-deficient tumors. These receptors' targets are unknown. The assay was immunoSEQ multiplex PCR, and TCRdb's table has in-frame clones only and misses some. The sample records approximately 9,300 clones, over 80% being singletons. The time point was: approximately 11-day in vitro stimulation with candidate neoantigen peptide 3. The sample was cells cultured in vitro, taken from a patient treated with pembrolizumab. The source of these receptors is an adult with mismatch repair-deficient cancer.

The chain has TRBV18 and TRBJ2-2; the D is unclear. Trimming took off 5 bases at V and 4 bases at J, with 11 bases between the two ends. The CDR3 runs 14 residues. CDR1 is KGHSH and CDR2 is LQKENI in the germline V gene. This chain's CDR3 is CASSANTGTGELFF. The CDR3 DNA follows: TGTGCCAGCTCAGCCAATACCGGCACCGGGGAGCTGTTTTTT.

This clone has a single count. The chain couples TRBV14 to TRBJ2-1, with no clear D. The CDR3 loop spans 14 amino acids. Looked up from germline, CDR1 is SGHDN and CDR2 is FVKESK. Trimming pared 1 base from V and 4 bases from J, leaving 8 bases between. CDR3 DNA sequence: TGTGCCAGCAGCCAAGGAAATTGGTACAATGAGCAGTTCTTC. This sequence encodes CASSQGNWYNEQFF.

CDR3 in amino acids: CASSLDARVNYGYTF. The CDR3 nucleotides read TGTGCCAGCAGCTTAGACGCCAGGGTTAACTATGGCTACACCTTC. The chain has TRBV11-2 and TRBJ1-2; D is perhaps TRBD1 (5 bases). The CDR3 contains 15 residues. The germline gives CDR1 SGHAT, CDR2 FQNNGV. V was cut by 0 bases and J by 1 base, with 9 bases left in between.

This clone was detected once. V usage is TRBV2 and J usage is TRBJ2-1, with D tentatively TRBD1 (6 bases). Trimming stripped 8 bases from V and 9 bases from J, with 8 bases between. Germline V gene sequence: CDR1 SNHLY, CDR2 FYNNEI. This CDR3 region has 10 residues. The CDR3 nucleotides are TGTGCCAGCGGGGGCAGTGAGCAGTTCTTC. Translated, it gives CASGGSEQFF. The variable domain in full, with the rest retrieved from reference TRBV2 and TRBJ2-1, is EPEVTQTPSHQVTQMGQEVILRCVPISNHLYFYWYRQILGQKVEFLVSFYNNEISEKSEIFDDQFSVERPDGSNFTLKIRSTKLEDSAMYFCASGGSEQFFGPGTRLTVL.

V gene TRBV11-1 combines with J gene TRBJ2-7; TRBD1 matches at 9 bases. Unmatched junction bases numbered 1, after V lost 4 bases and J lost 3 bases. The CDR3 is 13 residues long. CDR1 SGHAT and CDR2 FQDESV come from the germline V gene (reference sequence). The CDR3 sequence is CASSWGQGYEQYF. CDR3 DNA sequence: TGTGCCAGCAGCTGGGGACAGGGCTACGAGCAGTACTTC. Full variable domain (rest looked up from reference TRBV11-1 and TRBJ2-7): EAEVAQSPRYKITEKSQAVAFWCDPISGHATLYWYRQILGQGPELLVQFQDESVVDDSQLPKDRFSAERLKGVDSTLKIQPAELGDSAMYLCASSWGQGYEQYFGPGTRLTVT.

The chain recombines TRBV6-5 with TRBJ1-6; 7 nucleotides agree with TRBD1. V dropped 0 bases and J dropped 7; count of bases not matched to a gene: 3. The CDR3 extends over 15 amino acids. Per the germline V gene, CDR1 is MNHEY and CDR2 is SVGAGI. CDR3 protein: CASSYSNRGNSPLHF. The CDR3 nucleotides are TGTGCCAGCAGTTACTCGAACAGGGGCAATTCACCCCTCCACTTT.

The J gene is TRBJ2-2, the V gene TRBV6-1; 7 nucleotides match TRBD2. This CDR3 is built from 14 residues. In germline, CDR1 is MNHNS, CDR2 SASEGT. With 8 bases clipped from V and 4 bases from J, the junction kept 7 bases outside the gene matches. CDR3 bases: TGTGCCAGCGGGGGGAGGGAGCGCACCGGGGAGCTGTTTTTT. Translation gives CASGGRERTGELFF.

V and J are TRBV27 and TRBJ2-5; D is unclear. CDR1 is MNHEY, CDR2 SMNVEV, per germline (reference sequence). The CDR3 has 15 residues. V lost 6 bases and J 1 base, leaving 15 bases between the germline ends. The CDR3 here is CASRTTNFPQETQYF. The CDR3 region has the DNA TGTGCCAGCAGAACCACAAACTTCCCCCAAGAGACCCAGTACTTC.

J is TRBJ2-1 and V is TRBV15; TRBD2 agrees at 7 bases. J gave up 5 bases and V 0 bases, and 7 bases lay outside the gene matches. The CDR3 totals 16 residues. The germline CDR1 and CDR2 sequences are LNHNV and YYDKDF (reference sequence). The CDR3 nucleotides are TGTGCCACCAGCAGAGATAGGTGGGAGGGCCACAATGAGCAGTTCTTC. Translation: CATSRDRWEGHNEQFF. Full variable domain (missing parts from reference TRBV15 and TRBJ2-1): DAMVIQNPRYQVTQFGKPVTLSCSQTLNHNVMYWYQQKSSQAPKLLFHYYDKDFNNEADTPDNFQSRRPNTSFCFLDIRSPGLGDTAMYLCATSRDRWEGHNEQFFGPGTRLTVL.

The chain carries TRBV4-2 and TRBJ2-7; D gene unclear. Trimming removed 4 bases at V and 3 bases at J, with 22 bases between. CDR3 length: 17 residues. Per the germline V gene, CDR1 is LGHNA and CDR2 is YNFKEQ. DNA for the CDR3: TGTGCCAGCAGCCCCACCGTCATCTTGGCCGGATTCTACGAGCAGTACTTC. It specifies CASSPTVILAGFYEQYF.

This clone was observed once. This chain links TRBV7-3 with TRBJ1-1; D remains ambiguous. Germline CDR1 and CDR2: SGHTA and FQGTGA. This CDR3 has 13 amino acids. Trimming shortened V by 1 base and J by 8 bases, and 11 bases separated the two germline ends. For the CDR3, the DNA is TGTGCCAGCAGCTTAATCCCCACGGCGGAAGCTTTCTTT. It translates to CASSLIPTAEAFF.

The chain carries TRBV28 and TRBJ2-5; tentatively, D is TRBD2 (6 bases). CDR3 length equals 13 residues. Trimming cost V 7 bases and J 1 base, with 10 bases left between them. Germline CDR1 and CDR2: MDHEN and SYDVKM. The CDR3 region has the DNA TGTGCCAGCAATCTTAGCGGCCAAGAGACCCAGTACTTC. Translation: CASNLSGQETQYF.

The chain recombines TRBV7-2 with TRBJ2-1; possibly TRBD1 or TRBD2 for D (5 bases each). This CDR3 is 12 amino acids long. V lost 5 bases, J lost 13 bases, and 15 bases lay in between. The germline V gene encodes CDR1 SGHTA and CDR2 FQGNSA. The CDR3 DNA is TGTGCCAGCAGCAGGGACCAACTAAGTCAGTTCTTC. Encoded protein: CASSRDQLSQFF.

The rearrangement uses TRBV5-1 and TRBJ2-5; TRBD1 aligns across 10 bases. CDR1 is SGHRS, CDR2 YFSETQ, per germline. This CDR3 is built from 15 residues. J gave up 5 bases and V 5 bases, and 9 bases lay outside the gene matches. CDR3 bases: TGCGCCAGCAGGCCCGGGACAGGGGATTTGGAGACCCAGTACTTC. Its translation: CASRPGTGDLETQYF.

The chain recombines TRBV6-1 with TRBJ2-1; D not resolved. Germline V CDR1 and CDR2: MNHNS, SASEGT. Trimming pared 7 bases from V and 8 bases from J, leaving 0 bases between. The length of the CDR3 is 8 residues. The DNA of the CDR3 is TGTGCCAGCAATGAGCAGTTCTTC. This translates into CASNEQFF.

V gene TRBV2 combines with J gene TRBJ2-1, with D possibly TRBD2 on 6 matching bases. From germline, CDR1 is SNHLY and CDR2 FYNNEI. The CDR3 totals 12 residues. V was shortened by 8 bases and J by 3 bases, with 8 bases between the two germline ends. The CDR3 region has the DNA TGTGCCAGCCGTAGCGGCTACAATGAGCAGTTCTTC. Protein sequence: CASRSGYNEQFF.

The J gene is TRBJ1-5, the V gene TRBV2, with D perhaps TRBD1 (5 bases). With 1 base removed from V and 6 bases from J, the gap between germline ends came to 13 bases. The CDR3 is made up of 15 amino acids. Germline CDR1 is SNHLY and CDR2 is FYNNEI. The CDR3 is CASSEGQGGVQPQHF. CDR3 DNA: TGTGCCAGCAGTGAAGGGCAGGGTGGCGTTCAGCCCCAGCATTTT. The full variable domain, in which reference TRBV2 and TRBJ1-5 provide the parts outside the CDR3, is EPEVTQTPSHQVTQMGQEVILRCVPISNHLYFYWYRQILGQKVEFLVSFYNNEISEKSEIFDDQFSVERPDGSNFTLKIRSTKLEDSAMYFCASSEGQGGVQPQHFGDGTRLSIL.

This sequence joins TRBV6-1 and TRBJ1-1; 8 bases line up with TRBD1. Germline CDR1 MNHNS, CDR2 SASEGT. This CDR3 has 15 residues. The ends lost 4 bases at V and 0 bases at J; junction bases unmatched: 4. The CDR3 spells CASSVGTGMNTEAFF. Here the CDR3 DNA reads TGTGCCAGCAGTGTGGGGACAGGTATGAACACTGAAGCTTTCTTT.

The rearrangement uses TRBV6-5 and TRBJ1-1, with no clear D. The V and J ends lost 5 bases and 0 bases respectively, with 13 bases between them. The CDR3 contains 15 residues. The V gene's germline CDR1 is MNHEY and CDR2 SVGAGI. The CDR3 bases are TGTGCCAGCAGTCTTCAACGGTCCATGAACACTGAAGCTTTCTTT. Protein: CASSLQRSMNTEAFF.

The chain has TRBV5-4 and TRBJ2-1, with no clear D. There are 12 residues in the CDR3. V was shortened by 7 bases and J by 8 bases, with 13 bases between the two germline ends. Germline values: CDR1 SGHNT, CDR2 YYREEE (reference sequence). DNA of the CDR3: TGTGCCAGCGGCCGCGGTTCCCATGAGCAGTTCTTC. As protein: CASGRGSHEQFF.